The count of the clone carrying this T cell receptor beta chain is one. Its antigen is as yet unknown. Per the germline V gene, CDR1 is SQVTM and CDR2 is ANQGSEA. The ends were cut back, 5 bases at V and 6 bases at J, with 16 bases in the middle. The CDR3 contains 13 residues. Each subset's genomic DNA was split evenly across several immunoSEQ plates. Sorted-subset replicate PCR reactions contained about 200 ng DNA, corresponding to approximately 30,000 T cell genomes. The repertoire was sequenced with immunoSEQ multiplex PCR; TCRdb's copy has only in-frame clones and lacks some. The sample lists approximately 240,000 clones; 50% to 80% were seen once. This record comes from a study of shared clonotypes between healthy human individuals. At the level of the study: Three CD4 naive, three CD4 memory, two CD8 naive and one CD8 memory plate were used per donor.

Overall study results and limits: Sequencing depth was expected to affect clonotype sharing among donors.

Sequenced material: memory CD4+ T cells sorted from blood. This sample's subset: CD45RA-negative fraction. The chain joins TRBV29-1 to TRBJ1-2; possibly TRBD1 for D (6 bases). The receptor was isolated from a young man in good health. CDR3 DNA sequence: TGCAGCGTTCCACCAACGGGGGCCCATGGCTACACCTTC. Its translation is CSVPPTGAHGYTF.